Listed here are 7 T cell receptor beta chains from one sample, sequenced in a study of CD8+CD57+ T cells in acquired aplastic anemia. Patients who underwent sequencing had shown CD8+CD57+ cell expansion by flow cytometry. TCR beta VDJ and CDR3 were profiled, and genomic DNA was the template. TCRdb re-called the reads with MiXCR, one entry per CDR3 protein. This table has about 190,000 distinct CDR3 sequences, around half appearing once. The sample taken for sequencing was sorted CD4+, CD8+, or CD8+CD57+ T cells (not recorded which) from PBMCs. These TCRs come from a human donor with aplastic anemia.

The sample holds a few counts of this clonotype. The CDR3 loop is CASSSWTARLKTQYF. CDR3 coding DNA: TGTGCCAGCAGTTCATGGACAGCCCGGTTAAAGACCCAGTACTTC. This chain links TRBV2 with TRBJ2-5; a possible D gene is TRBD1 (6 bases). The germline V gene encodes CDR1 SNHLY and CDR2 FYNNEI. Trimming stripped 5 bases from V and 6 bases from J, with 19 bases between. The CDR3 consists of 15 residues.

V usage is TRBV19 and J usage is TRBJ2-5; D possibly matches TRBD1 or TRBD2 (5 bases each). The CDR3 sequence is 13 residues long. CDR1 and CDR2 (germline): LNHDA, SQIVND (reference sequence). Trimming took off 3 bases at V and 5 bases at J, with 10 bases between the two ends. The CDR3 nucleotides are TGTGCCAGTAGTATGGGGGTACGGGAGACCCAGTACTTC. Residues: CASSMGVRETQYF.

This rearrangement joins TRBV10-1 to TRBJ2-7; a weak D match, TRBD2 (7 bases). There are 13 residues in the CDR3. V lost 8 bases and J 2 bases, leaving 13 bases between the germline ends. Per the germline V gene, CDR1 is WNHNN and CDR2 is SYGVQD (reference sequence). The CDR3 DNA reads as TGCGCCAGCCCGGGGGGCCCAGCCTACGAGCAGTACTTC. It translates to CASPGGPAYEQYF.

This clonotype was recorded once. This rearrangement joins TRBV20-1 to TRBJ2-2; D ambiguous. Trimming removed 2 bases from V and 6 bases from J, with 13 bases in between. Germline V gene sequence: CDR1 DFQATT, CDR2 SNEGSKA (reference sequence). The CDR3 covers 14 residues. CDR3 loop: CSARSQTSAGELFF. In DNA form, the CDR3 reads TGCAGTGCTAGAAGCCAGACATCTGCCGGGGAGCTGTTTTTT.

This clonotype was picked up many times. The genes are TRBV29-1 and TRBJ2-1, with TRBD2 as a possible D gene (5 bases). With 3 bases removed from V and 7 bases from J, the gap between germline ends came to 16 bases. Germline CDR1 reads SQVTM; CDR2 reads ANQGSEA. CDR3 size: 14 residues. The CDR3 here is CSVDLEGQGNEQFF. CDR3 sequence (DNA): TGCAGCGTTGACTTAGAGGGCCAAGGGAATGAGCAGTTCTTC.

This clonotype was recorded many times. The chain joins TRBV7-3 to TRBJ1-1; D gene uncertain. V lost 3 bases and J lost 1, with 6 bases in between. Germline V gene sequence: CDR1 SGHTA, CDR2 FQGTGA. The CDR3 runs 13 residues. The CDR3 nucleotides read TGTGCCAGCAGCTTTGCATCGAACACTGAAGCTTTCTTT. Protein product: CASSFASNTEAFF.

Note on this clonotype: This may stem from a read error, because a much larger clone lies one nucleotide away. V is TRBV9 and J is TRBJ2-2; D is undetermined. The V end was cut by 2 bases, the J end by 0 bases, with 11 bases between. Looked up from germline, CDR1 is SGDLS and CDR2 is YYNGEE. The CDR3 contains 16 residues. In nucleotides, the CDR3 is TGTGCCAGCAGCGTCTGGGGTGCCGCGAACACCGGGGAGCTGTTTTTT. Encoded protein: CASSVWGAANTGELFF.